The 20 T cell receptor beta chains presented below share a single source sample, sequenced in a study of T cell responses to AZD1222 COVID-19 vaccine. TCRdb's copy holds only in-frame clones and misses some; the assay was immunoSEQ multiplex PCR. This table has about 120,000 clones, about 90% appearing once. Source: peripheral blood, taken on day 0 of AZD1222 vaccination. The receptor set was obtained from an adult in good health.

CDR3 amino acids: CASSDRWRTEAFF. As DNA, the CDR3 is TGTGCCAGCAGTGACAGGTGGAGAACTGAAGCTTTCTTT. This sequence joins TRBV2 and TRBJ1-1; D unresolved. Germline-derived CDR1 and CDR2 are SNHLY and FYNNEI. CDR3 size: 13 residues. V was pared by 3 bases and J by 5 bases, with 10 bases between.

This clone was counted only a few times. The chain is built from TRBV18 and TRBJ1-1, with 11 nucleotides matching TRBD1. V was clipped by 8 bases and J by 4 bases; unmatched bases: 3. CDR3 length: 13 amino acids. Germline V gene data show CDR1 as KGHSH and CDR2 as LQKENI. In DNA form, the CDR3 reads TGTGCCAGCGGGGGGACAGGGGGCACTGAAGCTTTCTTT. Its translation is CASGGTGGTEAFF. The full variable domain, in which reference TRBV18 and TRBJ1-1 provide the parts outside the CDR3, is NAGVMQNPRHLVRRRGQEARLRCSPMKGHSHVYWYRQLPEEGLKFMVYLQKENIIDESGMPKERFSAEFPKEGPSILRIQQVVRGDSAAYFCASGGTGGTEAFFGQGTRLTVV.

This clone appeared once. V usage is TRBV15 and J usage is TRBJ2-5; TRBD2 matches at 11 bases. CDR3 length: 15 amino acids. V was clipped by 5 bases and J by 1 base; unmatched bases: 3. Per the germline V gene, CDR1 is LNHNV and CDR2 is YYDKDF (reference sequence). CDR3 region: CATSEGTSGQETQYF. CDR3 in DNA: TGTGCCACCAGCGAGGGGACTAGCGGCCAAGAGACCCAGTACTTC.

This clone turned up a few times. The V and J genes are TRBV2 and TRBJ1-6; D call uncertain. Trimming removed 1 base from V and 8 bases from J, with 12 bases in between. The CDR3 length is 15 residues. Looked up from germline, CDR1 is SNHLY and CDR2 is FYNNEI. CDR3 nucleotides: TGTGCCAGCAGTGAAGTGGGAGGGCTCGATTCACCCCTCCACTTT. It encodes CASSEVGGLDSPLHF.

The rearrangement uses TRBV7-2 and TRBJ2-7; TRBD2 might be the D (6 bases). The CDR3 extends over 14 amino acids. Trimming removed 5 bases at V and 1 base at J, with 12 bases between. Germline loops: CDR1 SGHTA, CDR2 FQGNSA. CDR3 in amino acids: CASSPIRGSYEQYF. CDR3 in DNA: TGTGCCAGCAGCCCGATTCGGGGGTCCTACGAGCAGTACTTC.

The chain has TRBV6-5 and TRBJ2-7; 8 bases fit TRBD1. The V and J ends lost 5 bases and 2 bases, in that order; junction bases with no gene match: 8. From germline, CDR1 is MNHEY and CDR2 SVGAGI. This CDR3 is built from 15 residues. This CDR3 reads CASSPTGVPTYEQYF. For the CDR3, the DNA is TGTGCCAGCAGTCCGACAGGGGTGCCAACCTACGAGCAGTACTTC.

CDR3 DNA: TGTGCCAGCAGCTTGGTACAGGTGGTCGGGGTTGGCTACACCTTC. Protein sequence: CASSLVQVVGVGYTF. The chain recombines TRBV5-5 with TRBJ1-2; D might be TRBD1 (5 bases). CDR1 SGHKS and CDR2 YYEKEE come from the germline V gene (reference sequence). The CDR3 has 15 residues. V lost 0 bases and J 7 bases, leaving 16 bases between the germline ends.

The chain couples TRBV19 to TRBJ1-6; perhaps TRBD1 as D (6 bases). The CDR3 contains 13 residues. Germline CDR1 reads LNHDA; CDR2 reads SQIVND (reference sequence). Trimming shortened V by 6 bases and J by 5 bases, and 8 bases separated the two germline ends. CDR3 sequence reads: CASSDRNNSPLHF. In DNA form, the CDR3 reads TGTGCCAGTAGCGACAGGAATAATTCACCCCTCCACTTT.

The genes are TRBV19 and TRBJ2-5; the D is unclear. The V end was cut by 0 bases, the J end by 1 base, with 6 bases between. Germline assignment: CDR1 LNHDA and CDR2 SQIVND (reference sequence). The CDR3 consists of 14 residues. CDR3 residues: CASSIDPAQETQYF. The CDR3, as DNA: TGTGCCAGTAGTATAGATCCAGCCCAAGAGACCCAGTACTTC.

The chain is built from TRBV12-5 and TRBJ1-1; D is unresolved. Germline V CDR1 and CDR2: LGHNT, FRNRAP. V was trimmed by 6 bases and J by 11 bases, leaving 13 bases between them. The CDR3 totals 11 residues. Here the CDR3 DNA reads TGTGCTAGTGGCGGGTCAGACCGGGCTTTCTTT. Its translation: CASGGSDRAFF.

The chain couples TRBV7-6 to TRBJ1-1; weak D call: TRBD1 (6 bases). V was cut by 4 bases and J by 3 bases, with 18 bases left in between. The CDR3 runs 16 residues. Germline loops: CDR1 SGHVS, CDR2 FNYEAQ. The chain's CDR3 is CASSSRPRGRDTEAFF. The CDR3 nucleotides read TGTGCCAGCAGCTCTAGACCTAGGGGGAGGGACACTGAAGCTTTCTTT. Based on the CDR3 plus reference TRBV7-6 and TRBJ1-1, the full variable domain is GAGVSQSPRYKVTKRGQDVALRCDPISGHVSLYWYRQALGQGPEFLTYFNYEAQQDKSGLPNDRFSAERPEGSISTLTIQRTEQRDSAMYRCASSSRPRGRDTEAFFGQGTRLTVV.

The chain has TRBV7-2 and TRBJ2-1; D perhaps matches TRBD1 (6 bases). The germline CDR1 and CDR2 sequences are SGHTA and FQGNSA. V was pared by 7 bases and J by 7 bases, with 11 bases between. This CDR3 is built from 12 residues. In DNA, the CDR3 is TGTGCCAGCACGAGGACAGTTAATGAGCAGTTCTTC. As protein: CASTRTVNEQFF.

CDR3 protein: CASSRWGSPHF. Written as DNA, the CDR3 is TGTGCCAGCAGTCGATGGGGGTCCCCGCATTTT. The chain employs TRBV28 and TRBJ1-5; D possibly corresponds to TRBD1 (5 bases). The CDR3 is made up of 11 amino acids. CDR1 is MDHEN, CDR2 SYDVKM, per germline. V dropped 5 bases and J dropped 15 bases, with 14 bases sitting between them. Looking up the rest from reference TRBV28 and TRBJ1-5 gives the full variable domain: DVKVTQSSRYLVKRTGEKVFLECVQDMDHENMFWYRQDPGLGLRLIYFSYDVKMKEKGDIPEGYSVSREKKERFSLILESASTNQTSMYLCASSRWGSPHFGDGTRLSIL.

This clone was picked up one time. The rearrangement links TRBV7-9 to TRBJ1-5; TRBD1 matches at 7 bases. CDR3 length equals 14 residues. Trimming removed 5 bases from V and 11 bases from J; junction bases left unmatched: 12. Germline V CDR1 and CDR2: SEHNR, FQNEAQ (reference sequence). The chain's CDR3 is CASSLRDRGSAQHF. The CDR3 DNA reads TGTGCCAGCAGCCTCCGGGACAGAGGGTCAGCCCAGCATTTT. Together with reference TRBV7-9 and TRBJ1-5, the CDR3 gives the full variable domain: DTGVSQNPRHKITKRGQNVTFRCDPISEHNRLYWYRQTLGQGPEFLTYFQNEAQLEKSRLLSDRFSAERPKGSFSTLEIQRTEQGDSAMYLCASSLRDRGSAQHFGDGTRLSIL.

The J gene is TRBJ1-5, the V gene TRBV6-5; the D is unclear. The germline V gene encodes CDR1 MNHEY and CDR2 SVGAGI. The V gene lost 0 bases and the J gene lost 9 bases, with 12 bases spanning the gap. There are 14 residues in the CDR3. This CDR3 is CASSYSIRKRPQHF. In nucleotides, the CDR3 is TGTGCCAGCAGTTACTCTATCCGAAAGAGGCCCCAGCATTTT.

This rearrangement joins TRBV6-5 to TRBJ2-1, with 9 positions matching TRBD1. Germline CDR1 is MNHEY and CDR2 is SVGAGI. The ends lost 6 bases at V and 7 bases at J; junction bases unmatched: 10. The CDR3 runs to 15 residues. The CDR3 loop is CASRTGTGSGNEQFF. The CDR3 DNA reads TGTGCCAGCAGAACCGGGACAGGGTCTGGAAATGAGCAGTTCTTC.

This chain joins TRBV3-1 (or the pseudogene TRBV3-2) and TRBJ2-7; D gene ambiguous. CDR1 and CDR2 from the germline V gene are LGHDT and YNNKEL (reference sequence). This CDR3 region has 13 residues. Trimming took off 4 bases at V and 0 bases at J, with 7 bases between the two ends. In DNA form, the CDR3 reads TGTGCCAGCAGCCCCCCTAACTCCTACGAGCAGTACTTC. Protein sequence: CASSPPNSYEQYF.

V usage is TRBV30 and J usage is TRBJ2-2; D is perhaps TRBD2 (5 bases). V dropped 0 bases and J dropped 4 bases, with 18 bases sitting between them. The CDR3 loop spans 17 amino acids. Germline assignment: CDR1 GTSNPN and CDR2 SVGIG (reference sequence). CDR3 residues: CAWSVRNAVRGTGELFF. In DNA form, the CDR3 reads TGTGCCTGGAGTGTACGGAACGCGGTCCGGGGCACCGGGGAGCTGTTTTTT.

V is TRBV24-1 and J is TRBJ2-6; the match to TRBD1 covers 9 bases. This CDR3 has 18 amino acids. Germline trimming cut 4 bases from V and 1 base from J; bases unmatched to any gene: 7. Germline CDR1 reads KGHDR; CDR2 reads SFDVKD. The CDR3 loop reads CATSENPGQGSGANVLTF. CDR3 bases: TGTGCCACCAGTGAAAACCCGGGACAGGGTTCTGGGGCCAACGTCCTGACTTTC.

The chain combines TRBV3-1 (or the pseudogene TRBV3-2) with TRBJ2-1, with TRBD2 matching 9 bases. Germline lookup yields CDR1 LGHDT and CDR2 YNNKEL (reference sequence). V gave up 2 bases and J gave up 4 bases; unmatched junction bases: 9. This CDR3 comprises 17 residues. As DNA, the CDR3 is TGTGCCAGCAGCCAACCTCCGACTAGCGGAAGATACAATGAGCAGTTCTTC. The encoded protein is CASSQPPTSGRYNEQFF.